These 26 T cell receptor beta chains were all obtained from the same sample, sequenced in a study of PD-L1 blockade in urothelial cancer. TCRdb's copy holds only in-frame clones and misses some; the assay was immunoSEQ multiplex PCR. The profile shows about 88,000 clones, approximately 90% of them singletons. Source: PBMCs, taken around atezolizumab (anti-PD-L1) treatment. The receptors stem from a man aged 55 to 70 with urothelial cancer.

The CDR3 DNA reads as TGTGCCAGCAGTCTGACAGGGGGCAATCAGCCCCAGCATTTT. Encoded protein: CASSLTGGNQPQHF. The chain links TRBV28 to TRBJ1-5, with TRBD1 matching over 8 bases. Germline V gene lookup returns CDR1 MDHEN and CDR2 SYDVKM. This CDR3 has 14 amino acids. Trimming took 5 bases from V and 2 from J; bases not matched to a gene: 2.

The chain couples TRBV6-4 to TRBJ2-1, with D maybe TRBD2 (5 bases). V shed 6 bases and J shed 0 bases, with 15 bases lying between them. CDR3 length: 16 amino acids. Germline V gives CDR1 MRHNA, CDR2 SNTAGT. The CDR3 region has the DNA TGTGCCAGCAGCCCCATCAGCGGCAGCTCCTACAATGAGCAGTTCTTC. It yields the protein CASSPISGSSYNEQFF.

The chain links TRBV7-6 to TRBJ1-5, with TRBD1 matching 8 bases. Trimming removed 4 bases from V and 3 bases from J; junction bases left unmatched: 8. Germline CDR1 and CDR2: SGHVS and FNYEAQ. CDR3 length: 16 amino acids. Here the CDR3 DNA reads TGTGCCAGCAGCTCAGGAACAGGGGGGATCAATCAGCCCCAGCATTTT. Translated: CASSSGTGGINQPQHF.

This clone occurred once. This chain joins TRBV7-2 and TRBJ1-2; D ambiguous. The germline CDR1 and CDR2 sequences are SGHTA and FQGNSA. The germline V and J ends were trimmed by 1 base and 4 bases, with 10 bases remaining between them. CDR3 length equals 14 residues. For the CDR3, the DNA is TGTGCCAGCAGCTTAGGTGAGGCCGGCTATGGCTACACCTTC. Protein: CASSLGEAGYGYTF.

This clone was seen just once. The chain couples TRBV11-2 to TRBJ2-5, with D hard to call. The CDR3 consists of 13 residues. Per the germline V gene, CDR1 is SGHAT and CDR2 is FQNNGV. V lost 1 base to trimming and J lost 3 bases, with 6 bases between them. Here the CDR3 DNA reads TGTGCCAGCAGCTTAGCTGGCAAAGAGACCCAGTACTTC. The encoded protein is CASSLAGKETQYF.

The genes are TRBV5-1 and TRBJ2-2; D is perhaps TRBD1 (6 bases). The CDR3 extends over 15 amino acids. CDR1 and CDR2 (germline): SGHRS, YFSETQ. Trimming shortened V by 0 bases and J by 6 bases, and 12 bases separated the two germline ends. In DNA, the CDR3 is TGCGCCAGCAGCTTGGGGACAGTTCTCCCCGGGGAGCTGTTTTTT. Amino acid sequence: CASSLGTVLPGELFF.

The chain carries TRBV4-2 and TRBJ1-5, with 7 bases aligning to TRBD1. CDR3 length: 15 residues. J gave up 4 bases and V 0 bases, and 3 bases lay outside the gene matches. Germline loops: CDR1 LGHNA, CDR2 YNFKEQ. CDR3 sequence reads: CASSQENRGNQPQHF. The CDR3 DNA is TGTGCCAGCAGCCAAGAAAACAGGGGTAATCAGCCCCAGCATTTT.

Details on this clone: The same CDR3 is also encoded by other DNA sequences in this sample. The chain has TRBV9 and TRBJ1-2, with no clear D. The CDR3 has 14 amino acids. CDR1 and CDR2 (germline): SGDLS, YYNGEE. The V end was cut by 0 bases, the J end by 0 bases, with 6 bases between. The CDR3 sequence is CASSVGGTNYGYTF. As DNA, the CDR3 is TGTGCCAGCAGCGTAGGTGGCACTAACTATGGCTACACCTTC.

The rearrangement joins TRBV9 to TRBJ2-3; 9 positions agree with TRBD2. With 1 base clipped from V and 5 bases from J, the junction kept 11 bases outside the gene matches. The CDR3 runs 17 residues. Germline V gives CDR1 SGDLS, CDR2 YYNGEE. The CDR3 DNA is TGTGCCAGCAGCGTATTTGAGACTAGCGGAGGAGAAGATACGCAGTATTTT. This gives the protein CASSVFETSGGEDTQYF.

This sequence joins TRBV18 and TRBJ2-5; no definite D call. In germline, CDR1 is KGHSH, CDR2 LQKENI. The CDR3 is 14 residues long. V was clipped by 3 bases and J by 2 bases, with 10 bases between them. Here the CDR3 DNA reads TGTGCCAGCTCACCCTCGCGAACGCAAGAGACCCAGTACTTC. Amino acid sequence: CASSPSRTQETQYF.

V usage is TRBV10-3 and J usage is TRBJ2-3; 7 bases are shared with TRBD2. Germline CDR1 is ENHRY and CDR2 is SYGVKD. With 0 bases clipped from V and 5 bases from J, the junction kept 5 bases outside the gene matches. The CDR3 loop spans 15 amino acids. CDR3 DNA: TGTGCCATCAGTGAGTCGAAAGGGGAGGGAGATACGCAGTATTTT. This translates into CAISESKGEGDTQYF.

The chain couples TRBV20-1 to TRBJ2-3; 7 bases agree with TRBD2. V shed 6 bases and J 9 bases; nucleotides not matched to a gene: 3. The CDR3 covers 10 residues. Germline-derived CDR1 and CDR2 are DFQATT and SNEGSKA (reference sequence). CDR3 sequence: CSAERGTQYF. For the CDR3, the DNA is TGCAGTGCCGAGCGGGGAACGCAGTATTTT.

The genes are TRBV27 and TRBJ2-7; weak D call: TRBD2 (5 bases). The CDR3 runs 13 residues. In germline, CDR1 is MNHEY, CDR2 SMNVEV (reference sequence). V lost 3 bases to trimming and J lost 1 base, with 7 bases between them. In nucleotides, the CDR3 is TGTGCCAGCAGTTTTCGAGGGTCCTACGAGCAGTACTTC. Protein: CASSFRGSYEQYF.

This chain uses TRBV4-3 with TRBJ2-7, with D possibly being TRBD1 (6 bases). V was cut by 1 base and J by 4 bases, with 11 bases left in between. The CDR3 has 14 residues. Germline assignment: CDR1 LGHNA and CDR2 YSLEER. The chain's CDR3 is CASSQARGPYEQYF. Written as DNA, the CDR3 is TGCGCCAGCAGCCAAGCCAGGGGACCTTACGAGCAGTACTTC.

V usage is TRBV6-1 and J usage is TRBJ2-1, with 14 bases that match TRBD2. The CDR3 is 16 residues long. The V gene end was trimmed by 0 bases and the J gene end by 7 bases; junction bases not matched to a gene: 2. CDR1 MNHNS and CDR2 SASEGT come from the germline V gene. The DNA for the CDR3 is TGTGCCAGCAGTGAAGCCTGGACTAGCGGGGGGAATGAGCAGTTCTTC. Translated: CASSEAWTSGGNEQFF.

The chain has TRBV28 and TRBJ1-3, with a tentative D call TRBD1 (6 bases). Germline V gene sequence: CDR1 MDHEN, CDR2 SYDVKM. The V end was cut by 3 bases, the J end by 0 bases, with 12 bases between. This CDR3 spans 16 amino acids. CDR3 amino acids: CASSLDSLSSGNTIYF. DNA of the CDR3: TGTGCCAGCAGTTTGGACAGCTTATCCTCTGGAAACACCATATATTTT.

This rearrangement joins TRBV5-1 to TRBJ2-2; D gene unclear. The germline V gene encodes CDR1 SGHRS and CDR2 YFSETQ. The CDR3 extends over 15 amino acids. The V end was cut by 0 bases, the J end by 3 bases, with 9 bases between. The CDR3, as DNA: TGCGCCAGCAGCTTGGACAACCGTGACACCGGGGAGCTGTTTTTT. This gives the protein CASSLDNRDTGELFF.

J is TRBJ2-7 and V is TRBV5-1; 9 bases line up with TRBD2. The CDR3 sequence is 15 residues long. Trimming at V came to 0 bases and at J to 3 bases, leaving 4 bases not matched to a gene. Germline V lookup: CDR1 SGHRS, CDR2 YFSETQ. This CDR3 reads CASSLGPAGGYEQYF. The CDR3, as DNA: TGCGCCAGCAGCTTGGGCCCAGCGGGGGGCTACGAGCAGTACTTC.

This clone was detected once. This chain links TRBV5-8 with TRBJ2-5, with 7 bases identical to TRBD1. The CDR3 runs to 14 residues. Unmatched junction bases numbered 7, after V lost 5 bases and J lost 3 bases. Per the germline V gene, CDR1 is SGHTS and CDR2 is YDEGEE. CDR3 in DNA: TGTGCCAGCAGTGTTGGGACAGCAAAAGAGACCCAGTACTTC. Protein product: CASSVGTAKETQYF.

This chain connects TRBV10-2 to TRBJ2-7, with 9 nucleotides matching TRBD2. V lost 3 bases and J lost 4; bases outside the gene matches: 7. Germline CDR1 WSHSY, CDR2 SAAADI. The CDR3 contains 15 residues. The CDR3 DNA sequence: TGCGCCAGCAGTGATTGGCGGGAGGGCCGTTACGAGCAGTACTTC. Protein product: CASSDWREGRYEQYF.

The chain combines TRBV5-1 with TRBJ1-1; D not resolved. Trimming left V 4 bases short and J 3 bases short, with 10 bases between. The germline V gene has CDR1 SGHRS and CDR2 YFSETQ. The CDR3 loop spans 13 amino acids. The CDR3 nucleotides are TGCGCCAGCAGCATAGTAGAGGACACTGAAGCTTTCTTT. Amino acid sequence: CASSIVEDTEAFF.

The chain carries TRBV7-3 and TRBJ2-2; D call uncertain. There are 14 residues in the CDR3. V was cut by 5 bases and J by 3 bases, with 10 bases left in between. Germline V CDR1 and CDR2: SGHTA, FQGTGA. In DNA form, the CDR3 reads TGTGCCAGCAGCGTCACGTCGGACACCGGGGAGCTGTTTTTT. As protein: CASSVTSDTGELFF. Full variable domain (rest looked up from reference TRBV7-3 and TRBJ2-2): GAGVSQTPSNKVTEKGKYVELRCDPISGHTALYWYRQSLGQGPEFLIYFQGTGAADDSGLPNDRFFAVRPEGSVSTLKIQRTERGDSAVYLCASSVTSDTGELFFGEGSRLTVL.

The sample holds one count of this clone. The chain couples TRBV14 to TRBJ2-3, with 8 nucleotides matching TRBD2. The length of the CDR3 is 16 residues. V gave up 4 bases and J gave up 2 bases; unmatched junction bases: 8. Germline loops: CDR1 SGHDN, CDR2 FVKESK. The CDR3 region has the DNA TGTGCCAGCAGCCGGCGGGGGGCTTACGACACAGATACGCAGTATTTT. Amino acids: CASSRRGAYDTDTQYF. The entire variable domain, with the rest obtained from reference TRBV14 and TRBJ2-3, is as follows: EAGVTQFPSHSVIEKGQTVTLRCDPISGHDNLYWYRRVMGKEIKFLLHFVKESKQDESGMPNNRFLAERTGGTYSTLKVQPAELEDSGVYFCASSRRGAYDTDTQYFGPGTRLTVL.

This sequence joins TRBV7-8 and TRBJ2-7; TRBD2 matches 10 bases. The germline V gene encodes CDR1 SGHVS and CDR2 FQNEAQ. The CDR3 length is 14 residues. The ends lost 7 bases at V and 6 bases at J; junction bases unmatched: 9. The CDR3 loop reads CASTPSGGFSEQYF. The CDR3 DNA is TGTGCCAGCACCCCTAGCGGGGGCTTTAGCGAGCAGTACTTC.

Concerning this clone itself: This CDR3 is also generated by other DNA sequences in the sample. This chain links TRBV5-1 with TRBJ2-5, with D uncertain. Germline V gives CDR1 SGHRS, CDR2 YFSETQ. Between the trimmed V and J ends, which lost 1 base and 3 bases, there was a span of 7 bases. This CDR3 has 13 amino acids. As DNA, the CDR3 is TGCGCCAGCAGCTTGTTGGCAGAAGAGACCCAGTACTTC. Its protein product is CASSLLAEETQYF.

The rearrangement uses TRBV29-1 and TRBJ2-7, with 7 bases lining up with TRBD2. The CDR3 is 14 residues long. Germline V gene data show CDR1 as SQVTM and CDR2 as ANQGSEA. Trimming cost V 2 bases and J 2 bases; bases outside gene matches: 6. Here the CDR3 DNA reads TGCAGCGTTGAACAGCGGGAAAGCCCCTACGAGCAGTACTTC. It encodes CSVEQRESPYEQYF.